These T cell receptor beta chains were read from a single sample in a study of blood T cell repertoires in COVID-19. Assay: immunoSEQ multiplex PCR; the TCRdb copy retains only in-frame clones and omits some. The profile shows approximately 70,000 clones, around four fifths of them singletons. Sequenced sample: peripheral blood. Source of these receptors: a woman in her forties or fifties with acute or convalescent COVID-19. The CDR3 runs from the conserved cysteine through the conserved F or W. A D gene is named only where the DNA matches it firmly. Clone sizes are given selectively: once, few, many, or a class where the clone is expanded.

d_call: NA
v_call: TRBV19
j_call: TRBJ1-1
clone_size: NA
cdr3_aa: CASSILYAGAVTEAFF
cdr3_nt: TGTGCCAGTAGTATTTTGTATGCAGGGGCGGTCACTGAAGCTTTCTTT

d_call: TRBD1
v_call: TRBV28
j_call: TRBJ2-5
clone_size: once
cdr3_aa: CASSLRQGWGETQYF
cdr3_nt: TGTGCCAGCAGTTTGAGACAGGGTTGGGGGGAGACCCAGTACTTC

d_call: TRBD1
v_call: TRBV27
j_call: TRBJ1-4
clone_size: NA
cdr3_aa: CASSSGGASEKLFF
cdr3_nt: TGTGCCAGCAGTTCAGGGGGCGCCTCTGAAAAACTGTTTTTT

d_call: NA
v_call: TRBV3-1/TRBV3-2
j_call: TRBJ1-2
clone_size: NA
cdr3_aa: CASSQVRGVANYGYTF
cdr3_nt: TGTGCCAGCAGCCAAGTTCGGGGAGTGGCGAACTATGGCTACACCTTC

d_call: TRBD1
v_call: TRBV4-3
j_call: TRBJ2-1
clone_size: once
cdr3_aa: CASSQGQGAFNEQFF
cdr3_nt: TGCGCCAGCAGCCAGGGACAGGGAGCCTTTAATGAGCAGTTCTTC

d_call: TRBD2
v_call: TRBV27
j_call: TRBJ2-3
clone_size: NA
cdr3_aa: CASTSGGGGDTQYF
cdr3_nt: TGTGCCAGCACGAGCGGGGGGGGAGGAGATACGCAGTATTTT

d_call: NA
v_call: TRBV2
j_call: TRBJ2-2
clone_size: NA
cdr3_aa: CASSDARSGTGELFF
cdr3_nt: TGTGCCAGCAGTGACGCAAGATCGGGCACCGGGGAGCTGTTTTTT

d_call: TRBD1
v_call: TRBV19
j_call: TRBJ2-7
clone_size: NA
cdr3_aa: CASSEGASYEQYF
cdr3_nt: TGTGCCAGTAGTGAGGGGGCGTCCTACGAGCAGTACTTC

d_call: TRBD2
v_call: TRBV2
j_call: TRBJ2-5
clone_size: NA
cdr3_aa: CASSDPLAGKETQYF
cdr3_nt: TGTGCCAGCAGTGATCCCCTAGCGGGGAAAGAGACCCAGTACTTC

d_call: NA
v_call: TRBV19
j_call: TRBJ1-5
clone_size: few
cdr3_aa: CASSISGHSNQPQHF
cdr3_nt: TGTGCCAGTAGTATTTCAGGGCATAGCAATCAGCCCCAGCATTTT

d_call: TRBD1
v_call: TRBV4-2
j_call: TRBJ2-5
clone_size: NA
cdr3_aa: CASSQVPGQGETQYF
cdr3_nt: TGTGCCAGCAGCCAAGTCCCGGGACAGGGGGAGACCCAGTACTTC

d_call: NA
v_call: TRBV3-1/TRBV3-2
j_call: TRBJ2-5
clone_size: NA
cdr3_aa: CASSYPDRQTQYF
cdr3_nt: TGTGCCAGCAGCTATCCAGACAGGCAGACCCAGTACTTC

d_call: NA
v_call: TRBV6-1
j_call: TRBJ1-2
clone_size: NA
cdr3_aa: CASSAPLGAGHNYGYTF
cdr3_nt: TGTGCCAGCAGTGCACCCCTGGGGGCAGGGCATAACTATGGCTACACCTTC

d_call: TRBD1
v_call: TRBV6-6
j_call: TRBJ2-2
clone_size: NA
cdr3_aa: CASSYTGAGELFF
cdr3_nt: TGTGCCAGCAGTTACACAGGGGCCGGGGAGCTGTTTTTT

d_call: NA
v_call: TRBV2
j_call: TRBJ2-6
clone_size: NA
cdr3_aa: CASSDVGLGANVLTF
cdr3_nt: TGTGCCAGCAGTGACGTGGGGCTTGGGGCCAACGTCCTGACTTTC

d_call: NA
v_call: TRBV6-2/TRBV6-3
j_call: TRBJ2-7
clone_size: NA
cdr3_aa: CASSYSENGEQYF
cdr3_nt: TGTGCCAGCAGTTACTCCGAGAACGGGGAGCAGTACTTC

d_call: TRBD1
v_call: TRBV2
j_call: TRBJ2-7
clone_size: NA
cdr3_aa: CASTVRDRAYEQYF
cdr3_nt: TGTGCCAGCACAGTAAGGGACAGGGCCTACGAGCAGTACTTC

d_call: NA
v_call: TRBV9
j_call: TRBJ1-4
clone_size: NA
cdr3_aa: CASSVAAATTNEKLFF
cdr3_nt: TGTGCCAGCAGCGTAGCGGCGGCTACAACTAATGAAAAACTGTTTTTT

d_call: NA
v_call: TRBV4-3
j_call: TRBJ1-1
clone_size: few
cdr3_aa: CASSQDRNTEAFF
cdr3_nt: TGCGCCAGCAGCCAAGATAGGAACACTGAAGCTTTCTTT

d_call: TRBD2
v_call: TRBV6-4
j_call: TRBJ2-1
clone_size: NA
cdr3_aa: CASSVQSGGWDEQFF
cdr3_nt: TGTGCCAGCAGTGTTCAGAGCGGGGGCTGGGATGAGCAGTTCTTC

d_call: NA
v_call: TRBV6-5
j_call: TRBJ1-5
clone_size: once
cdr3_aa: CASSSQGQLNQPQHF
cdr3_nt: TGTGCCAGCAGTTCTCAAGGACAGTTAAATCAGCCCCAGCATTTT

d_call: TRBD2
v_call: TRBV24-1
j_call: TRBJ2-1
clone_size: NA
cdr3_aa: CATSDPKRDPQQFF
cdr3_nt: TGTGCCACCAGTGATCCTAAGCGGGACCCCCAACAGTTCTTC

d_call: NA
v_call: TRBV28
j_call: TRBJ1-5
clone_size: NA
cdr3_aa: CASIRQGYSNQPQHF
cdr3_nt: TGTGCCAGCATAAGGCAGGGGTATAGCAATCAGCCCCAGCATTTT

d_call: NA
v_call: TRBV2
j_call: TRBJ2-5
clone_size: NA
cdr3_aa: CASQGTETQYF
cdr3_nt: TGTGCCAGCCAGGGGACGGAGACCCAGTACTTC

d_call: NA
v_call: TRBV9
j_call: TRBJ2-5
clone_size: NA
cdr3_aa: CASSARGQETQYF
cdr3_nt: TGTGCCAGCAGCGCCCGAGGCCAAGAGACCCAGTACTTC

d_call: TRBD2
v_call: TRBV2
j_call: TRBJ2-1
clone_size: NA
cdr3_aa: CASSESTSGYNEQFF
cdr3_nt: TGTGCCAGCAGTGAATCCACTAGCGGCTACAATGAGCAGTTCTTC

d_call: TRBD1
v_call: TRBV6-5
j_call: TRBJ1-2
clone_size: NA
cdr3_aa: CASRDSYGYGYTF
cdr3_nt: TGTGCCAGCCGGGACAGTTACGGCTATGGCTACACCTTC

d_call: TRBD2
v_call: TRBV7-3
j_call: TRBJ2-1
clone_size: NA
cdr3_aa: CASSLSGGAAYNEQFF
cdr3_nt: TGTGCCAGCAGCTTAAGCGGGGGGGCGGCCTACAATGAGCAGTTCTTC

d_call: NA
v_call: TRBV6-5
j_call: TRBJ2-1
clone_size: NA
cdr3_aa: CASSYDTTLRYNEQFF
cdr3_nt: TGTGCCAGCAGTTACGATACTACGTTACGGTACAATGAGCAGTTCTTC

d_call: NA
v_call: TRBV7-9
j_call: TRBJ1-2
clone_size: NA
cdr3_aa: CASSLGGQLSNYGYTF
cdr3_nt: TGTGCCAGCAGCTTAGGAGGACAGCTTTCTAACTATGGCTACACCTTC

d_call: NA
v_call: TRBV3-1/TRBV3-2
j_call: TRBJ1-6
clone_size: NA
cdr3_aa: CASSQVQTGNSPLHF
cdr3_nt: TGTGCCAGCAGCCAAGTACAAACAGGGAATTCACCCCTCCACTTT

d_call: NA
v_call: TRBV11-2
j_call: TRBJ2-1
clone_size: NA
cdr3_aa: CASSPFPQATREQFF
cdr3_nt: TGTGCCAGCAGCCCATTCCCCCAGGCAACCAGGGAGCAGTTCTTC

d_call: NA
v_call: TRBV11-3
j_call: TRBJ2-5
clone_size: NA
cdr3_aa: CASSLKPAYQETQYF
cdr3_nt: TGTGCCAGCAGCTTAAAGCCCGCGTACCAAGAGACCCAGTACTTC

d_call: NA
v_call: TRBV7-3
j_call: TRBJ1-6
clone_size: NA
cdr3_aa: CASSYAGGSPLHF
cdr3_nt: TGTGCCAGCAGCTACGCAGGTGGTTCACCCCTCCACTTT

d_call: TRBD1
v_call: TRBV27
j_call: TRBJ2-1
clone_size: NA
cdr3_aa: CASSPPDRGEQFF
cdr3_nt: TGTGCCAGCAGTCCGCCTGACAGGGGAGAGCAGTTCTTC

d_call: NA
v_call: TRBV7-9
j_call: TRBJ1-5
clone_size: NA
cdr3_aa: CASSLGGVGNQPQHF
cdr3_nt: TGTGCCAGCAGCTTAGGGGGGGTGGGCAATCAGCCCCAGCATTTT

d_call: NA
v_call: TRBV18
j_call: TRBJ1-1
clone_size: NA
cdr3_aa: CASSVRQTITEAFF
cdr3_nt: TGTGCCAGCTCAGTCAGACAGACCATCACTGAAGCTTTCTTT

d_call: NA
v_call: TRBV13
j_call: TRBJ1-1
clone_size: once
cdr3_aa: CASSLRGRPEAFF
cdr3_nt: TGTGCCAGCAGTTTAAGGGGTCGGCCTGAAGCTTTCTTT

d_call: NA
v_call: TRBV6-2/TRBV6-3
j_call: TRBJ2-1
clone_size: NA
cdr3_aa: CASSYSKPGNVYNEQFF
cdr3_nt: TGTGCCAGCAGTTACTCGAAGCCAGGGAACGTCTACAATGAGCAGTTCTTC

d_call: NA
v_call: TRBV5-1
j_call: TRBJ1-1
clone_size: NA
cdr3_aa: CASSLGGQNTEAFF
cdr3_nt: TGCGCCAGCAGCTTGGGGGGACAGAACACTGAAGCTTTCTTT

d_call: TRBD1
v_call: TRBV6-1
j_call: TRBJ2-7
clone_size: few
cdr3_aa: CASSETGVEQYF
cdr3_nt: TGTGCCAGCAGTGAGACAGGGGTCGAGCAGTACTTC

d_call: NA
v_call: TRBV5-6
j_call: TRBJ1-1
clone_size: NA
cdr3_aa: CASSLDGQSGATEAFF
cdr3_nt: TGTGCCAGCAGCTTGGACGGACAGTCAGGGGCCACTGAAGCTTTCTTT

d_call: NA
v_call: TRBV2
j_call: TRBJ1-3
clone_size: few
cdr3_aa: CASSERAGAGNTIYF
cdr3_nt: TGTGCCAGCAGTGAAAGGGCAGGGGCTGGAAACACCATATATTTT

d_call: TRBD1
v_call: TRBV4-1
j_call: TRBJ1-5
clone_size: NA
cdr3_aa: CASSQDPQGAQPQHF
cdr3_nt: TGCGCCAGCAGCCAAGATCCCCAGGGGGCTCAGCCCCAGCATTTT

d_call: NA
v_call: TRBV10-2
j_call: TRBJ2-3
clone_size: NA
cdr3_aa: CASSESLGSYTQYF
cdr3_nt: TGCGCCAGCAGTGAGTCGCTGGGGAGCTATACGCAGTATTTT

d_call: NA
v_call: TRBV11-2
j_call: TRBJ1-2
clone_size: NA
cdr3_aa: CASSIGQFGYTF
cdr3_nt: TGTGCCAGCAGCATCGGACAGTTTGGCTACACCTTC

d_call: TRBD1
v_call: TRBV5-1
j_call: TRBJ1-1
clone_size: NA
cdr3_aa: CASSQTGPHTEAFF
cdr3_nt: TGCGCCAGCAGCCAGACAGGGCCACACACTGAAGCTTTCTTT

d_call: NA
v_call: TRBV3-1/TRBV3-2
j_call: TRBJ1-6
clone_size: NA
cdr3_aa: CASSQVEGRGSPLHF
cdr3_nt: TGTGCCAGCAGCCAAGTAGAGGGTCGGGGATCACCCCTCCACTTT

d_call: NA
v_call: TRBV3-1/TRBV3-2
j_call: TRBJ1-2
clone_size: NA
cdr3_aa: CASSPTQIVYGYTF
cdr3_nt: TGTGCCAGCAGCCCGACTCAAATAGTGTATGGCTACACCTTC

d_call: NA
v_call: TRBV2
j_call: TRBJ1-1
clone_size: NA
cdr3_aa: CASSDTVNTEAFF
cdr3_nt: TGTGCCAGCAGCGACACCGTGAACACTGAAGCTTTCTTT

d_call: NA
v_call: TRBV7-2
j_call: TRBJ1-4
clone_size: NA
cdr3_aa: CASSLDRGGVTEKLFF
cdr3_nt: TGTGCCAGCAGCTTAGATCGGGGGGGAGTCACTGAAAAACTGTTTTTT

d_call: TRBD1
v_call: TRBV30
j_call: TRBJ1-5
clone_size: few
cdr3_aa: CAWSPTGLIGPQHF
cdr3_nt: TGTGCCTGGAGCCCGACAGGGCTGATCGGGCCCCAGCATTTT

d_call: TRBD1
v_call: TRBV9
j_call: TRBJ2-6
clone_size: NA
cdr3_aa: CASSAGGVGANVLTF
cdr3_nt: TGTGCCAGCAGCGCAGGGGGCGTAGGGGCCAACGTCCTGACTTTC

d_call: TRBD2
v_call: TRBV7-9
j_call: TRBJ2-1
clone_size: NA
cdr3_aa: CASSFQTSGRPNEQFF
cdr3_nt: TGTGCCAGCAGCTTCCAGACTAGCGGGAGACCCAATGAGCAGTTCTTC

d_call: NA
v_call: TRBV27
j_call: TRBJ2-4
clone_size: few
cdr3_aa: CASPLTGKLAKNIQYF
cdr3_nt: TGTGCCAGCCCGCTGACAGGTAAGTTAGCCAAAAACATTCAGTACTTC

d_call: NA
v_call: TRBV5-1
j_call: TRBJ1-2
clone_size: few
cdr3_aa: CASSFAQEDGYTF
cdr3_nt: TGCGCCAGCAGCTTCGCTCAGGAAGATGGCTACACCTTC

d_call: NA
v_call: TRBV6-6
j_call: TRBJ1-3
clone_size: NA
cdr3_aa: CASRQGSGNTIYF
cdr3_nt: TGTGCCAGCAGACAGGGATCTGGAAACACCATATATTTT

d_call: NA
v_call: TRBV7-2
j_call: TRBJ2-5
clone_size: NA
cdr3_aa: CASSSNREQTQYF
cdr3_nt: TGTGCCAGCTCTTCTAACAGGGAACAGACCCAGTACTTC

d_call: NA
v_call: TRBV5-6
j_call: TRBJ1-2
clone_size: NA
cdr3_aa: CASSTDTNYGYTF
cdr3_nt: TGTGCCAGCAGCACCGACACGAACTATGGCTACACCTTC

d_call: NA
v_call: TRBV19
j_call: TRBJ1-1
clone_size: NA
cdr3_aa: CASRPGQRTEAFF
cdr3_nt: TGTGCCAGTAGACCTGGGCAGCGGACTGAAGCTTTCTTT